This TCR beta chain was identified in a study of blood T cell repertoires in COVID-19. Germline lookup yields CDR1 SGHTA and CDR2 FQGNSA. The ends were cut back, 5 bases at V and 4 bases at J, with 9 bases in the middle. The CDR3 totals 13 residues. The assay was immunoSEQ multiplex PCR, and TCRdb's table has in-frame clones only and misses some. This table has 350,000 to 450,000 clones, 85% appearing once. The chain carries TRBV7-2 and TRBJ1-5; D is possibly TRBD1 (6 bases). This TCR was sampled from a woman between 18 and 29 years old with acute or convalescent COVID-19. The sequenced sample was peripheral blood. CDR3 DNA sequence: TGTGCCAGCAGCCCGGACAGAAATCAGCCCCAGCATTTT. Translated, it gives CASSPDRNQPQHF.